This T cell receptor beta chain was sequenced in a study of cytomegalovirus exposure and HLA in healthy donors. Overall study findings and caveats: Researchers reported from a later analysis that most CMV-associated TCR beta chains appeared HLA-restricted.

The CDR3 sequence is 15 residues long. Trimming pared 2 bases from V and 2 bases from J, leaving 13 bases between. Germline CDR1 reads MNHEY; CDR2 reads SVGAGI. As to this clone: No antigen is known for it.

Primers for the PCR totalled 60 Vbeta and 13 Jbeta. Assay: immunoSEQ multiplex PCR; the TCRdb copy retains only in-frame clones and omits some. The table records approximately 130,000 clones, roughly 9.6% of them present only once. The chain combines TRBV6-5 with TRBJ2-7, with TRBD2 as a possible D gene (6 bases). Sequenced sample: PBMCs. This TCR was sampled from a woman between 40 and 55 years old in good health and CMV-seropositive. CDR3 DNA sequence: TGTGCCAGCAGTTACGGGCAGGGAGGTCCCTACGAGCAGTACTTC. Protein: CASSYGQGGPYEQYF.